The 5 T cell receptor beta chains given below trace back to one sample, sequenced in a study of regulatory T cells in long-lasting Graves disease. This sample's time point: newly diagnosed GD, antithyroid drugs for less than 3 months. Generation of the TCR library employed RNA extracted from PBMCs. Arm-PCR of CDR3 regions and iRepertoire HTBI primers were the basis on which TCR beta libraries were built. TCRdb recomputed calls from the multiplex PCR reads with MiXCR, one row per CDR3 protein. In the table there are around 250,000 distinct CDR3 sequences, 15% to 20% of which are singletons. This sample also appeared in a second study, on T cells in Graves' hyperthyroidism and ophthalmopathy.

The source was peripheral blood mononuclear cells (PBMCs), collected at new diagnosis, from a patient treated with antithyroid drugs. These receptors were collected from a woman aged 25-40 years with Graves disease.

The chain joins TRBV5-1 to TRBJ2-7; 11 positions match TRBD1. Looked up from germline, CDR1 is SGHRS and CDR2 is YFSETQ. With 4 bases clipped from V and 3 bases from J, the junction kept 6 bases outside the gene matches. CDR3 size: 15 residues. The CDR3 DNA reads TGCGCCAGCAGCCCCGGGACAGGGGGTTTCTACGAGCAGTACTTC. Its translation: CASSPGTGGFYEQYF.

This clonotype occurred many times. This chain connects TRBV3-1 to TRBJ1-2; TRBD1 aligns across 8 bases. The CDR3 sequence is 13 residues long. The germline V gene encodes CDR1 LGHDT and CDR2 YNNKEL (reference sequence). V lost 5 bases to trimming and J lost 3 bases; unmatched junction nucleotides: 2. CDR3 sequence (DNA): TGTGCCAGCAGCGAGGACAGGGACTATGGCTACACCTTC. Its protein is CASSEDRDYGYTF.

This clonotype was seen many times. The chain links TRBV7-9 to TRBJ2-7, with D perhaps TRBD2 (5 bases). The CDR3 runs to 15 residues. Trimming removed 4 bases from V and 2 bases from J, with 15 bases in between. Germline V lookup: CDR1 SEHNR, CDR2 FQNEAQ (reference sequence). This CDR3 reads CASSSARGDTYEQYF. CDR3 DNA sequence: TGTGCCAGCAGCTCTGCCCGGGGAGATACCTACGAGCAGTACTTC.

In this sample, this clonotype turned up many times. This chain connects TRBV28 to TRBJ2-5, with D uncertain. V was pared by 3 bases and J by 5 bases, with 16 bases between. This CDR3 region has 15 residues. Germline CDR1 and CDR2: MDHEN and SYDVKM. The CDR3 DNA reads TGTGCCAGCAGTTTTTCCATTAGCTATGGTGAGACCCAGTACTTC. It codes for CASSFSISYGETQYF. The complete variable domain, with remaining parts taken from reference TRBV28 and TRBJ2-5, reads DVKVTQSSRYLVKRTGEKVFLECVQDMDHENMFWYRQDPGLGLRLIYFSYDVKMKEKGDIPEGYSVSREKKERFSLILESASTNQTSMYLCASSFSISYGETQYFGPGTRLLVL.

This clonotype was seen many times. The chain carries TRBV11-2 and TRBJ2-2; tentative D call: TRBD1 (6 bases). This CDR3 has 16 residues. Germline V gene lookup returns CDR1 SGHAT and CDR2 FQNNGV. The V end lost 6 bases, the J end lost 0 bases, and 14 bases lay between the germline ends. The CDR3 reads CASRGRDTANTGELFF. The CDR3 DNA sequence: TGTGCCAGCAGAGGCCGGGACACCGCGAACACCGGGGAGCTGTTTTTT.